Presented here are 30 T cell receptor beta chains from one specimen sequenced in a study of CD8+ T cells in alopecia areata. RNA extraction was followed by reverse transcription into cDNA, which acted as the sequencing template. Libraries were prepared by immunoSEQ multiplex PCR; TCRdb keeps only in-frame clonotypes and omits some of them. The sample lists approximately 100,000 clones, around three fifths occurring once. Sequenced sample: CD4+ T cells sorted from blood. The receptor set was obtained from a human donor in good health.

This chain joins TRBV4-3 and TRBJ2-3; D uncertain. The V gene lost 4 bases and the J gene lost 3 bases, with 11 bases spanning the gap. The CDR3 has 14 residues. CDR1 LGHNA and CDR2 YSLEER come from the germline V gene. This CDR3 reads CASSPSWATDTQYF. DNA for the CDR3: TGCGCCAGCAGCCCGTCCTGGGCTACAGATACGCAGTATTTT.

CDR3 sequence: CSVRGVNTEAFF. CDR3 in DNA: TGCAGCGTCAGAGGGGTAAACACTGAAGCTTTCTTT. The chain links TRBV29-1 to TRBJ1-1; tentatively, D is TRBD1 (5 bases). CDR1 and CDR2 from the germline V gene are SQVTM and ANQGSEA. V lost 6 bases and J lost 2, with 10 bases in between. This CDR3 is built from 12 residues.

This chain connects TRBV4-2 to TRBJ2-1; weak D call: TRBD2 (5 bases). Trimming removed 4 bases at V and 2 bases at J, with 15 bases between. Germline V gives CDR1 LGHNA, CDR2 YNFKEQ. The CDR3 is made up of 16 amino acids. The CDR3 spells CASSLQRAGPYNEQFF. DNA for the CDR3: TGTGCCAGCAGCCTCCAACGGGCGGGCCCCTACAATGAGCAGTTCTTC.

The chain links TRBV6-5 to TRBJ2-1; D unresolved. V lost 4 bases and J lost 9, with 13 bases in between. In germline, CDR1 is MNHEY, CDR2 SVGAGI. The length of the CDR3 is 13 residues. CDR3 sequence: CASSSAPLREQFF. The CDR3 DNA reads TGTGCCAGCAGTTCCGCCCCCTTGCGTGAGCAGTTCTTC.

The chain has TRBV6-5 and TRBJ1-5, with D hard to call. The ends were cut back, 5 bases at V and 6 bases at J, with 11 bases in the middle. The germline CDR1 and CDR2 sequences are MNHEY and SVGAGI. This CDR3 is built from 13 residues. The CDR3 nucleotides read TGTGCCAGCAGTATGGGGTCAGGTCAGCCCCAGCATTTT. This codes for CASSMGSGQPQHF.

This clone was found once. CDR3 sequence (DNA): TGCAGCGTTCTCACCAGGGGGCAAAATCAGCCCCAGCATTTT. Its protein product is CSVLTRGQNQPQHF. The chain links TRBV29-1 to TRBJ1-5; TRBD1 matches 8 bases. The CDR3 totals 14 residues. V dropped 5 bases and J dropped 4; count of bases not matched to a gene: 7. The germline V gene has CDR1 SQVTM and CDR2 ANQGSEA. The whole variable domain, filled in from reference TRBV29-1 and TRBJ1-5, reads SAVISQKPSRDICQRGTSLTIQCQVDSQVTMMFWYRQQPGQSLTLIATANQGSEATYESGFVIDKFPISRPNLTFSTLTVSNMSPEDSSIYLCSVLTRGQNQPQHFGDGTRLSIL.

This clone was picked up one time. J is TRBJ1-3 and V is TRBV29-1, with a weak D call TRBD1 (5 bases). The CDR3 is 15 amino acids. Trimming removed 6 bases at V and 0 bases at J, with 15 bases between. Germline values: CDR1 SQVTM, CDR2 ANQGSEA. CDR3 sequence (DNA): TGCAGCGTCGTTAGACAGTCATACTCTGGAAACACCATATATTTT. Its translation is CSVVRQSYSGNTIYF.

CDR3 bases: TGTGCCAGCTCACAAGAAGAGACCCAGTACTTC. This sequence encodes CASSQEETQYF. This sequence joins TRBV18 and TRBJ2-5; D is unclear. The V gene lost 4 bases and the J gene lost 3 bases, with 3 bases spanning the gap. Per the germline V gene, CDR1 is KGHSH and CDR2 is LQKENI. The CDR3 is 11 amino acids.

The gene calls are TRBV9 and TRBJ2-7; 10 bases are shared with TRBD1. This CDR3 has 16 residues. The V gene's germline CDR1 is SGDLS and CDR2 YYNGEE. Germline trimming cut 1 base from V and 2 bases from J; bases unmatched to any gene: 6. The CDR3 region is CASSVQGTGVPYEQYF. The CDR3 coding sequence is TGTGCCAGCAGCGTACAAGGGACAGGGGTCCCCTACGAGCAGTACTTC.

The chain has TRBV29-1 and TRBJ1-1; D call uncertain. Germline CDR1 and CDR2: SQVTM and ANQGSEA. The ends were cut back, 6 bases at V and 1 base at J, with 15 bases in the middle. The CDR3 totals 14 residues. In DNA, the CDR3 is TGCAGCGTCCACCCGCCCATAAGGAACACTGAAGCTTTCTTT. This translates into CSVHPPIRNTEAFF.

This chain links TRBV9 with TRBJ1-1; possibly TRBD1 for D (5 bases). Deletions cut 3 bases from V and 3 bases from J, with 18 bases between. This CDR3 has 16 residues. CDR1 is SGDLS, CDR2 YYNGEE, per germline. The DNA of the CDR3 is TGTGCCAGCAGCGCCGACAGCCGACAAGGACACACTGAAGCTTTCTTT. Translating gives CASSADSRQGHTEAFF.

This clone was counted a single time. The chain has TRBV5-1 and TRBJ1-1; D unresolved. CDR3 length: 14 residues. CDR1 and CDR2 from the germline V gene are SGHRS and YFSETQ. V lost 4 bases to trimming and J lost 0 bases, with 10 bases between them. CDR3 sequence reads: CASSPDVMNTEAFF. The CDR3, as DNA: TGCGCCAGCAGCCCGGACGTCATGAACACTGAAGCTTTCTTT.

This chain links TRBV5-1 with TRBJ1-5; tentatively, D is TRBD1 (5 bases). Per the germline V gene, CDR1 is SGHRS and CDR2 is YFSETQ. CDR3 length equals 16 residues. Trimming pared 4 bases from V and 0 bases from J, leaving 14 bases between. This CDR3 is CASSPGHADSNQPQHF. DNA for the CDR3: TGCGCCAGCAGCCCCGGACACGCGGATAGCAATCAGCCCCAGCATTTT.

This clone was observed a single time. The chain links TRBV4-3 to TRBJ1-6; D remains unclear. The germline V gene has CDR1 LGHNA and CDR2 YSLEER. V was clipped by 5 bases and J by 4 bases, with 6 bases between them. The CDR3 contains 13 residues. The chain's CDR3 is CASSLDYNSPLHF. The CDR3 region has the DNA TGCGCCAGCAGCTTGGATTATAATTCACCCCTCCACTTT.

By proportion, this clone is medium-sized. The chain links TRBV4-2 to TRBJ1-4; D is ambiguous. V dropped 0 bases and J dropped 6 bases, with 5 bases sitting between them. Germline V CDR1 and CDR2: LGHNA, YNFKEQ. The CDR3 totals 13 residues. CDR3 bases: TGTGCCAGCAGCCAAGATAAGGATGAAAAACTGTTTTTT. The encoded protein is CASSQDKDEKLFF.

This chain joins TRBV25-1 and TRBJ1-1, with 8 bases lining up with TRBD1. V dropped 0 bases and J dropped 6; count of bases not matched to a gene: 3. This CDR3 is 14 amino acids long. CDR1 is MGHDK, CDR2 SYGVNS, per germline. The CDR3 nucleotides read TGTGCCAGCAGTGAATATAAACAGGGGGCTGAAGCTTTCTTT. Amino acid sequence: CASSEYKQGAEAFF.

The V gene is TRBV5-1, the J gene TRBJ1-2; tentatively, D is TRBD1 (5 bases). In germline, CDR1 is SGHRS, CDR2 YFSETQ. The CDR3 covers 16 residues. The V gene lost 2 bases and the J gene lost 4 bases, with 18 bases spanning the gap. The CDR3 DNA follows: TGCGCCAGCAGCTTAAACTACCAGGACAATAGCTATGGCTACACCTTC. Translation: CASSLNYQDNSYGYTF.

This chain connects TRBV30 to TRBJ2-1; D is unresolved. With 2 bases removed from V and 5 bases from J, the gap between germline ends came to 7 bases. The CDR3 runs 12 residues. Germline V gene data show CDR1 as GTSNPN and CDR2 as SVGIG (reference sequence). CDR3 DNA sequence: TGTGCCTGGAGTTTCTCTCACAATGAGCAGTTCTTC. The encoded protein is CAWSFSHNEQFF.

Regarding this clone: A junction end diverges from the germline sequence, so it may reflect a read error. The V call is TRBV4-1, the J call TRBJ1-2; 7 bases align to TRBD1. In germline, CDR1 is MGHRA, CDR2 YSYEKL. This CDR3 contains 17 residues. CDR3 loop: CASSQHNPGQSNYDYTF. DNA of the CDR3: TGCGCCAGCAGCCAGCACAATCCGGGACAGAGTAACTATGACTACACCTTC.

CDR3 sequence reads: CASIRSGGSYEQYF. For the CDR3, the DNA is TGTGCCAGCATCAGGAGCGGGGGATCCTACGAGCAGTACTTC. The chain combines TRBV6-1 with TRBJ2-7, with 8 nucleotides matching TRBD2. The CDR3 totals 14 residues. The V and J ends lost 7 bases and 1 base, in that order; junction bases with no gene match: 6. CDR1 is MNHNS and CDR2 is SASEGT in the germline V gene.

J is TRBJ1-1 and V is TRBV19, with D unclear. Germline V CDR1 and CDR2: LNHDA, SQIVND (reference sequence). V lost 7 bases, J lost 4 bases, and 10 bases lay in between. The CDR3 covers 12 residues. Here the CDR3 DNA reads TGTGCCAGTATCTCCGGAGGCACTGAAGCTTTCTTT. It encodes CASISGGTEAFF.

A note on this clone: The same CDR3 arises from other DNA sequences in this sample as well. The CDR3 DNA is TGCGCCAGCAGCTCGACCGGGACACTACAAGAGACCCAGTACTTC. It encodes CASSSTGTLQETQYF. This chain connects TRBV5-1 to TRBJ2-5; possibly TRBD1 for D (6 bases). Trimming removed 3 bases from V and 2 bases from J, with 14 bases in between. The CDR3 runs 15 residues. From germline, CDR1 is SGHRS and CDR2 YFSETQ. Full variable domain (rest looked up from reference TRBV5-1 and TRBJ2-5): KAGVTQTPRYLIKTRGQQVTLSCSPISGHRSVSWYQQTPGQGLQFLFEYFSETQRNKGNFPGRFSGRQFSNSRSEMNVSTLELGDSALYLCASSSTGTLQETQYFGPGTRLLVL.

The J gene is TRBJ1-6, the V gene TRBV30; TRBD1 might be the D (6 bases). Trimming removed 4 bases at V and 8 bases at J, with 12 bases between. From germline, CDR1 is GTSNPN and CDR2 SVGIG (reference sequence). CDR3 length equals 13 residues. The CDR3 DNA reads as TGTGCCTGGACCCCAGGGGTTTATTCACCCCTCCACTTT. As protein: CAWTPGVYSPLHF.

The V and J genes are TRBV5-1 and TRBJ1-6, with 11 bases fitting TRBD1. Trimming took 4 bases from V and 12 from J; bases not matched to a gene: 6. Germline V gives CDR1 SGHRS, CDR2 YFSETQ. The CDR3 runs 14 residues. As DNA, the CDR3 is TGCGCCAGCAGCGCGGGACAGGGGGAGCGACCCCTCCACTTT. Its translation: CASSAGQGERPLHF.

The chain has TRBV29-1 and TRBJ2-1, with 10 bases aligning to TRBD2. Germline V gene lookup returns CDR1 SQVTM and CDR2 ANQGSEA. Germline trimming cut 6 bases from V and 1 base from J; bases unmatched to any gene: 12. This CDR3 is 17 amino acids long. CDR3 protein: CSVPKPSSGGSYNEQFF. The CDR3 DNA reads TGCAGCGTACCCAAGCCATCTAGCGGGGGTTCCTACAATGAGCAGTTCTTC.

V gene TRBV5-1 combines with J gene TRBJ2-7, with TRBD1 as a possible D gene (6 bases). The V end was cut by 4 bases, the J end by 4 bases, with 12 bases between. The germline V gene encodes CDR1 SGHRS and CDR2 YFSETQ. This CDR3 is built from 13 residues. The CDR3 is CASSVDRIYEQYF. The CDR3 DNA sequence: TGCGCCAGCAGCGTTGACAGGATTTACGAGCAGTACTTC.

In this sample, this clone turned up a few times. This sequence joins TRBV5-1 and TRBJ2-7, with a weak D call TRBD1 (6 bases). The length of the CDR3 is 14 residues. Trimming cost V 2 bases and J 5 bases, with 14 bases left between them. Germline V gene lookup returns CDR1 SGHRS and CDR2 YFSETQ. The DNA of the CDR3 is TGCGCCAGCAGCTTAGGGCAGGGGATGAACGAGCAGTACTTC. Translated: CASSLGQGMNEQYF.

CDR3 DNA sequence: TGTGCCTGGAGTGCCACAGGGTTTAATGAAAAACTGTTTTTT. Translated: CAWSATGFNEKLFF. This chain joins TRBV30 and TRBJ1-4; tentatively, D is TRBD1 (6 bases). V was clipped by 1 base and J by 4 bases, with 10 bases between them. Germline CDR1 GTSNPN, CDR2 SVGIG (reference sequence). The CDR3 contains 14 residues. Together with reference TRBV30 and TRBJ1-4, the CDR3 gives the full variable domain: SQTIHQWPATLVQPVGSPLSLECTVEGTSNPNLYWYRQAAGRGLQLLFYSVGIGQISSEVPQNLSASRPQDRQFILSSKKLLLSDSGFYLCAWSATGFNEKLFFGSGTQLSVL.

CDR3 residues: CASSPAGTPQETQYF. The CDR3 bases are TGTGCCAGCAGTCCAGCGGGGACTCCCCAAGAGACCCAGTACTTC. The V and J genes are TRBV2 and TRBJ2-5; TRBD2 aligns across 7 bases. Germline V gene data show CDR1 as SNHLY and CDR2 as FYNNEI. The CDR3 extends over 15 amino acids. V was pared by 5 bases and J by 1 base, with 7 bases of the junction left unmatched.

In DNA form, the CDR3 reads TGTGCCAGCAGTGAACGGACAGTCTTCTCTGGGGCCAACGTCCTGACTTTC. This translates into CASSERTVFSGANVLTF. V usage is TRBV2 and J usage is TRBJ2-6; possible D gene TRBD1, 6 bases. The germline V gene encodes CDR1 SNHLY and CDR2 FYNNEI. Trimming cost V 2 bases and J 0 bases, with 11 bases left between them. The CDR3 runs to 17 residues.